These T cell receptor beta chains were read from a single sample in a study of blood T cells in healthy people across ages. TCRdb re-called the 5' RACE reads through MiXCR, storing one row per CDR3 protein. This sample yields about a million distinct CDR3 sequences, of which roughly 51% are seen a single time; about a fifth belongs to the top ten. The source material was blood. The receptors here all came from a woman between 55 and 75 years old in good health. CDR3s include the opening cysteine and the closing phenylalanine or tryptophan. D genes are given only for firm matches. Size values are once, few and many counts, or a class for expanded clones, and some rows have none.

>few|TRBD2|TRBJ2-1|TRBV19
CASSSLTSGNYNEQFF
TGTGCCAGTAGTAGCCTGACTAGCGGGAACTACAATGAGCAGTTCTTC
>.|TRBD2|TRBJ2-7|TRBV20-1
CIVGLAVEQYF
TGCATTGTGGGACTAGCTGTCGAGCAGTACTTC
>.|.|TRBJ2-3|TRBV28
CASSAPSTDTQYF
TGTGCCAGCAGTGCCCCTAGCACAGATACGCAGTATTTT
>.|TRBD1|TRBJ2-1|TRBV20-1
CSAKTGGSFNEQFF
TGCAGTGCGAAGACAGGGGGGAGTTTCAATGAGCAGTTCTTC
>few|.|TRBJ2-7|TRBV28
CASGYRNYEQYF
TGTGCCAGCGGGTATAGAAACTACGAGCAGTACTTC
>.|.|TRBJ2-2|TRBV6-5
CASSYIWGTGELFF
TGTGCCAGCAGTTACATCTGGGGGACCGGGGAGCTGTTTTTT
>.|.|TRBJ2-1|TRBV20-1
CSAIGGISYNEQFF
TGCAGTGCCATTGGGGGGATTTCCTACAATGAGCAGTTCTTC
>.|TRBD1|TRBJ2-4|TRBV10-3
CAITSGTGTGYQEQYF
TGTGCCATCACATCGGGGACCGGGACAGGCTATCAAGAGCAGTACTTC
>.|.|TRBJ2-7|TRBV5-1
CASSLFFGSTYEQYF
TGCGCCAGCAGCTTGTTTTTCGGAAGTACCTACGAGCAGTACTTC
>few|TRBD2|TRBJ2-1|TRBV4-2
CASSQDGTSRGDEQFF
TGTGCCAGCAGCCAAGATGGTACTAGCCGGGGGGATGAGCAGTTCTTC
>.|TRBD2|TRBJ2-7|TRBV7-6
CASSLGLAGANTYEQYF
TGTGCCAGCAGCTTAGGGCTAGCGGGGGCTAATACCTACGAGCAGTACTTC
>.|.|TRBJ1-5|TRBV2
CASSIWGIDQPQHF
TGTGCCAGCAGTATATGGGGGATTGATCAGCCCCAGCATTTT
>.|.|TRBJ1-2|TRBV5-1
CASSSSRTGFEGYTF
TGCGCCAGCAGCTCCAGTAGAACAGGATTTGAGGGCTACACCTTC
>.|.|TRBJ2-3|TRBV25-1
CASSKVGSHRSSTDTQYF
TGTGCCAGCAGTAAAGTAGGGAGTCATCGGTCGAGCACAGATACGCAGTATTTT
>.|.|TRBJ1-2|TRBV12-3/TRBV12-4
CAISLDTSYGYTF
TGTGCCATCAGTTTGGACACCAGCTATGGCTACACCTTC
>few|TRBD1|TRBJ2-2|TRBV5-1
CASSQRDRTNTGELFF
TGCGCCAGCAGCCAACGGGACAGAACTAACACCGGGGAGCTGTTTTTT
>.|TRBD1|TRBJ2-7|TRBV7-9
CASSLDGRGTNEQYF
TGTGCCAGCAGCTTAGATGGCAGGGGGACCAACGAGCAGTACTTC
>.|.|TRBJ2-1|TRBV14
CASSLLRDNEQFF
TGTGCCAGCAGCCTTCTTAGGGACAATGAGCAGTTCTTC
>.|TRBD1|TRBJ1-1|TRBV20-1
CSARRGQGKGEAFF
TGCAGTGCCAGACGGGGACAGGGGAAAGGTGAAGCTTTCTTT
>.|.|TRBJ2-3|TRBV2
CAGTRGPASTDTQYF
TGTGCCGGCACCAGAGGCCCTGCTAGCACAGATACGCAGTATTTT
>.|.|TRBJ2-7|TRBV12-3/TRBV12-4
CASRGGTTYEQYF
TGTGCCAGCAGGGGCGGGACAACCTACGAGCAGTACTTC
>.|.|TRBJ1-2|TRBV5-6
CASSLGTGNDGYTF
TGTGCCAGCAGCTTGGGGACTGGGAACGATGGCTACACCTTC
>.|.|TRBJ2-1|TRBV20-1
CSATLRRKSSYNEQFF
TGCAGTGCTACTCTGCGGCGGAAGAGCTCCTACAATGAGCAGTTCTTC
>few|.|TRBJ1-2|TRBV27
CASSWGGGAYGYTF
TGTGCCAGCAGTTGGGGTGGGGGGGCTTATGGCTACACCTTC
>.|TRBD2|TRBJ2-5|TRBV11-1
CASSLAPGTRKETQYF
TGTGCCAGCAGCTTAGCCCCGGGGACTAGAAAGGAGACCCAGTACTTC
>few|TRBD2|TRBJ2-7|TRBV12-3/TRBV12-4
CASSRGEPHEQYF
TGTGCCAGCAGCCGGGGGGAGCCCCACGAGCAGTACTTC
>.|.|TRBJ2-5|TRBV28
CASSWARGIQETQYF
TGTGCCAGCAGCTGGGCACGGGGTATCCAAGAGACCCAGTACTTC
>many|TRBD2|TRBJ2-7|TRBV28
CASSPTGTSGYEQYF
TGTGCCAGCAGTCCCACAGGGACTAGCGGTTACGAGCAGTACTTC
>.|TRBD2|TRBJ2-1|TRBV18
CASSPPFLAGNNEQFF
TGTGCCAGCTCACCACCGTTCCTAGCGGGAAACAATGAGCAGTTCTTC
>few|.|TRBJ2-7|TRBV6-6
CASKPDLSRNEQYF
TGTGCCAGCAAACCGGACCTATCAAGAAACGAGCAGTACTTC
>few|TRBD1|TRBJ1-5|TRBV29-1
CSVDVRGGTQNQPQHF
TGCAGCGTTGATGTTCGAGGGGGCACCCAGAATCAGCCCCAGCATTTT
>.|.|TRBJ2-1|TRBV11-2
CASSLDKRSGVVGQFF
TGTGCCAGCAGCTTAGATAAGAGGTCAGGGGTTGTGGGGCAGTTCTTC
>.|TRBD2|TRBJ2-1|TRBV4-3
CASCQDRAGGPLNEQFF
TGCGCCAGCTGCCAAGATCGAGCGGGAGGGCCGTTAAATGAGCAGTTCTTC
>.|.|TRBJ1-5|TRBV6-6
CASSGGNNQPQHF
TGTGCCAGCAGTGGTGGCAACAATCAGCCCCAGCATTTT
>.|TRBD2|TRBJ2-1|TRBV20-1
CSAVGGLAGYNEQFF
TGCAGTGCTGTGGGGGGACTAGCGGGATACAATGAGCAGTTCTTC
>few|.|TRBJ2-3|TRBV7-6
CASSFGARTTDTQYF
TGTGCCAGCAGCTTTGGTGCAAGGACCACAGATACGCAGTATTTT
>few|TRBD2|TRBJ2-4|TRBV6-5
CASSYSYGLEDDIQYF
TGTGCCAGCAGTTACTCTTACGGACTAGAGGACGACATTCAGTACTTC
>once|.|TRBJ2-5|TRBV29-1
CSVEPGVNEQYF
TGCAGCGTTGAACCGGGAGTCAATGAGCAGTACTTC
>.|TRBD1|TRBJ1-3|TRBV14
CASATGAGNTIYF
TGTGCCAGCGCGACAGGGGCTGGAAACACCATATATTTT
>few|.|TRBJ2-7|TRBV30
CAWSRGTSSYEQYF
TGTGCCTGGAGTCGGGGGACTTCTTCCTACGAGCAGTACTTC
>few|TRBD1|TRBJ2-6|TRBV11-1
CASSLGTGSTFPSSGANVLTF
TGTGCCAGCAGCTTAGGGACAGGGTCGACATTCCCCAGCTCTGGGGCCAACGTCCTGACTTTC
>few|.|TRBJ1-2|TRBV4-3
CASSLGGEAGFGYTF
TGCGCCAGCAGCCTTGGCGGGGAGGCGGGCTTTGGCTACACCTTC
>.|.|TRBJ2-1|TRBV6-1
CASITGNSYNEQFF
TGTGCCAGTATAACAGGGAACTCCTACAATGAGCAGTTCTTC
>few|.|TRBJ2-5|TRBV5-1
CASSLEAGGSQETQYF
TGCGCCAGCAGCTTGGAAGCTGGCGGGTCCCAAGAGACCCAGTACTTC
>.|.|TRBJ2-3|TRBV20-1
CSEALGTDTQYF
TGCAGTGAAGCTTTGGGCACAGATACGCAGTATTTT
>.|.|TRBJ2-7|TRBV10-3
CAISNSGYEQYF
TGTGCCATCAGCAATAGCGGCTACGAGCAGTACTTC
>.|TRBD1|TRBJ2-7|TRBV28
CAGISSIGTGHYEQYF
TGTGCCGGCATCTCATCGATCGGGACAGGGCACTACGAGCAGTACTTC
>few|.|TRBJ2-5|TRBV5-1
CASSTPQETQYF
TGCGCCAGCAGCACCCCGCAAGAGACCCAGTACTTC
>.|.|TRBJ1-1|TRBV5-1
CASSLSSRGDTEAFF
TGCGCCAGCAGCTTGAGTTCCCGGGGAGACACTGAAGCTTTCTTT
>.|.|TRBJ2-1|TRBV7-8
CASSLIAAKSYNEQFF
TGTGCCAGCAGCTTAATAGCGGCTAAATCCTACAATGAGCAGTTCTTC
>once|TRBD2|TRBJ2-1|TRBV20-1
CSARAAGGGGYNEQFF
TGCAGTGCTAGAGCAGCGGGAGGGGGAGGGTACAATGAGCAGTTCTTC
>.|TRBD1|TRBJ2-4|TRBV29-1
CSVETGVDIQYF
TGCAGCGTTGAGACAGGGGTAGACATTCAGTACTTC
>.|.|TRBJ2-4|TRBV27
CASSAPPRLAIQYF
TGTGCCAGCAGTGCCCCACCTAGGTTGGCCATTCAGTACTTC
>.|TRBD1|TRBJ2-6|TRBV6-5
CASSTTGISGANVLTF
TGTGCCAGCAGTACGACAGGGATTTCTGGGGCCAACGTCCTGACTTTC
>.|TRBD1|TRBJ1-5|TRBV27
CASSASTGDNSNQPQHF
TGTGCCAGCAGTGCCTCGACAGGGGACAATAGCAATCAGCCCCAGCATTTT
>once|TRBD2|TRBJ2-3|TRBV4-2
CASSQVSGSGDTQYF
TGTGCCAGCAGCCAGGTTAGCGGGAGTGGCGATACGCAGTATTTT
>.|.|TRBJ2-7|TRBV13
CASSVWQASTEQYF
TGTGCCAGCAGCGTATGGCAGGCAAGTACAGAGCAGTACTTC
>once|.|TRBJ2-5|TRBV5-5
CASSPGPTETQYF
TGTGCCAGCAGCCCCGGTCCGACCGAGACCCAGTACTTC
>.|.|TRBJ2-5|TRBV20-1
CSRTGTGYNEQYF
TGCAGTCGGACGGGGACCGGTTACAATGAGCAGTACTTC